This T cell receptor beta chain is drawn from a study of early T cells in non-severe SARS-CoV-2 infection. Background on the study: From unsorted whole blood, bulk RNA was sequenced, and the chains remained unpaired.

Researchers attached unique molecular identifiers to individual cDNA molecules. Using its own MiXCR run on the 5' RACE reads, TCRdb lists one record per CDR3 protein. The table has more than 95,000 distinct CDR3 sequences, roughly 17% seen once. Deletions cut 0 bases from V and 1 base from J, with 10 bases between. The CDR3 has 16 amino acids. CDR1 is SGHRS, CDR2 YFSETQ, per germline. The genes are TRBV5-1 and TRBJ2-2; unclear D gene. The sample was whole blood. The receptor was isolated from an adult who was a healthcare worker with PCR-confirmed SARS-CoV-2 infection or an uninfected control (not recorded which). CDR3 region: CASSLVAGMNTGELFF. As DNA, the CDR3 is TGCGCCAGCAGCTTGGTCGCTGGGATGAACACCGGGGAGCTGTTTTTT.